These 13 T cell receptor beta chains were all obtained from the same sample, sequenced in a study of CD8 T cells in ankylosing spondylitis. Each CDR3 protein gets one entry after TCRdb re-called the 5' RACE reads with MiXCR. The sample yields 150,000 to 200,000 distinct CDR3 sequences, roughly 10% seen once. The sequencing input was blood, either unsorted or a sorted T cell fraction (not recorded which). The source of these receptors is a male donor with ankylosing spondylitis or in good health (not recorded which).

There are many counts of this clonotype. The V gene is TRBV5-6, the J gene TRBJ2-3, with 10 bases lining up with TRBD1. After removal of 2 bases from V and 2 bases from J, the junction contained 5 bases not matched to a gene. Looked up from germline, CDR1 is SGHDT and CDR2 is YYEEEE. This CDR3 spans 16 amino acids. The CDR3 sequence: CASSFGTGASTDTQYF. The CDR3 nucleotides read TGTGCCAGCAGCTTTGGGACAGGGGCGTCCACAGATACGCAGTATTTT.

This clonotype was detected many times. The V gene is TRBV6-1, the J gene TRBJ2-3; TRBD2 is a possible D gene (6 bases). Trimming took 8 bases from V and 2 from J, leaving 14 bases between them. The CDR3 extends over 14 amino acids. Germline V gives CDR1 MNHNS, CDR2 SASEGT. CDR3 loop: CASRRGIPTDTQYF. CDR3 nucleotide sequence: TGTGCCAGCCGGCGCGGGATCCCCACAGATACGCAGTATTTT.

This clonotype was seen only a few times. The chain uses TRBV29-1 and TRBJ2-1, with D unresolved. Deletions cut 4 bases from V and 2 bases from J, with 9 bases between. There are 13 residues in the CDR3. Germline CDR1 and CDR2: SQVTM and ANQGSEA. The DNA of the CDR3 is TGCAGCGTTGGGCAGTTTGCCTACAATGAGCAGTTCTTC. It is translated as CSVGQFAYNEQFF.

Ten or more counts support this clonotype. The chain links TRBV29-1 to TRBJ2-3, with TRBD2 matching over 7 bases. This CDR3 has 14 residues. Germline assignment: CDR1 SQVTM and CDR2 ANQGSEA. Losses at the gene ends were 4 bases for V and 4 bases for J; bases not matched to a gene: 8. Here the CDR3 reads CSVVGRENPDTQYF. CDR3 DNA: TGCAGCGTTGTAGGGCGGGAGAACCCAGATACGCAGTATTTT.

This clonotype came up many times. The chain employs TRBV5-1 and TRBJ1-3; a weak D match, TRBD1 (6 bases). The CDR3 spans 14 residues. Per the germline V gene, CDR1 is SGHRS and CDR2 is YFSETQ. Trimming pared 5 bases from V and 7 bases from J, leaving 16 bases between. As DNA, the CDR3 is TGCGCCAGCAGGATTAGGGGGGGCGCGAACACCATATATTTT. This codes for CASRIRGGANTIYF.

This clonotype was counted many times. V is TRBV5-1 and J is TRBJ2-7, with D tentatively TRBD1 or TRBD2 (5 bases each). Per germline, CDR1 SGHRS and CDR2 YFSETQ. Trimming took 5 bases from V and 4 from J, leaving 25 bases between them. CDR3 length: 17 residues. CDR3 nucleotides: TGCGCCAGCAGTTTTACTGAGCGGAATTCAGGGTGGTACGAGCAGTACTTC. This sequence encodes CASSFTERNSGWYEQYF.

This clonotype has a count of ten or more. The J gene is TRBJ2-7, the V gene TRBV4-2, with 7 bases aligning to TRBD2. With V trimmed by 1 base and J by 3 bases, 6 bases remained unmatched. Germline loops: CDR1 LGHNA, CDR2 YNFKEQ. The CDR3 extends over 15 amino acids. The CDR3 loop reads CASSQVELAVYEQYF. Here the CDR3 DNA reads TGTGCCAGCAGCCAAGTAGAGCTAGCGGTCTACGAGCAGTACTTC.

This clonotype was observed a handful of times. V and J are TRBV5-1 and TRBJ2-3; TRBD2 agrees at 15 bases. Germline assignment: CDR1 SGHRS and CDR2 YFSETQ. J was trimmed by 4 bases and V by 4 bases; bases with no gene match: 4. CDR3 size: 16 residues. The CDR3 loop is CASSPGTSGGSDTQYF. The DNA of the CDR3 is TGCGCCAGCAGCCCCGGGACTAGCGGGGGGTCAGATACGCAGTATTTT.

This clonotype was recorded at least ten times. The chain employs TRBV24-1 and TRBJ2-1; D ambiguous. CDR3 length: 14 amino acids. Germline assignment: CDR1 KGHDR and CDR2 SFDVKD. Trimming took off 4 bases at V and 10 bases at J, with 16 bases between the two ends. The CDR3, as DNA: TGTGCCACCAGTGACCCCGGGTCTCACGAGGAGCAGTTCTTC. As protein: CATSDPGSHEEQFF.

In its sample, this clonotype was seen many times. The chain is built from TRBV5-1 and TRBJ2-1; 9 bases fit TRBD2. The germline CDR1 and CDR2 sequences are SGHRS and YFSETQ. This CDR3 comprises 16 residues. The V segment lost 4 bases and the J segment 7 bases; nucleotides outside the gene matches: 12. The chain's CDR3 is CASSVISGRSANEQFF. The DNA for the CDR3 is TGCGCCAGCAGCGTAATAAGCGGGAGGAGTGCAAATGAGCAGTTCTTC.

This clonotype was seen repeatedly, ten times or more. The CDR3 is CASRTGLAVKEYF. CDR3 DNA: TGTGCCAGCAGAACGGGACTAGCGGTTAAGGAGTACTTC. This chain connects TRBV12-3 or TRBV12-4 to TRBJ2-7; TRBD2 agrees at 11 bases. V lost 6 bases to trimming and J lost 11 bases; unmatched junction nucleotides: 9. The CDR3 runs to 13 residues.

The CDR3 DNA is TGTGCCATCAGCGAGAGGGTGAGGGTACAAGAGACCCAGTACTTC. Translation gives CAISERVRVQETQYF. J is TRBJ2-5 and V is TRBV10-3; the D gene is possibly TRBD2 (5 bases). Trimming left V 6 bases short and J 2 bases short, with 16 bases between. The CDR3 extends over 15 amino acids. Germline V gene sequence: CDR1 ENHRY, CDR2 SYGVKD.

This clonotype was recorded at least ten times. This chain connects TRBV12-3 or TRBV12-4 to TRBJ1-1; TRBD1 might be the D (5 bases). V was shortened by 6 bases and J by 3 bases, with 17 bases between the two germline ends. This CDR3 has 15 residues. CDR3 region: CASSSGGITDTEAFF. In DNA, the CDR3 is TGTGCCAGCAGCTCCGGGGGAATCACGGACACTGAAGCTTTCTTT.